This T cell receptor beta chain was sequenced during a study of tumor and adjacent non-tumor tissue in lung cancer. Study summary: Samples averaged about 4.3 million productive TCRbeta reads each. General study results and limits: Tumor repertoires had a smaller top 100 clone share than normal lung. TCR diversity was significantly greater in tumor than normal lung tissue.

This clonotype was counted only a few times. What it binds is not known. Since no conserved phenylalanine or tryptophan closes the CDR3, a read error is the likely cause. RNA was extracted from bulk tissue without any cell sorting. More than 3 cm separated this lung sample from the edge of the tumor. Chemotherapy-naive patients with new lung cancer underwent thoracic surgery in China, August–late 2014. TCRbeta libraries were built with three rounds of nested PCR, modified from ARM-PCR. TCRdb used MiXCR to reprocess the multiplex PCR reads, holding one entry per CDR3 protein. The top ten hold roughly 35% of the sample, which has 60,000 or so distinct CDR3 sequences, roughly two thirds seen once. Germline V gene lookup returns CDR1 SGHAT and CDR2 FQNNGV. CDR3 size: 17 residues.

Sequenced: distant non-tumor lung tissue. The source is a man between 65 and 79 years old with non-small cell lung cancer. V usage is TRBV11-2 and J usage is TRBJ2-5; 7 bases fit TRBD2. The CDR3, as DNA: TGTGCTAGCAGTTTAGGTCCCCTGGGGGGGGTTCAAGAGACCCAGTACTTG. Its protein is CASSLGPLGGVQETQYL.